This passage covers 16 T cell receptor beta chains from one sample sequenced in a study of cytomegalovirus exposure and HLA in healthy donors. Primers included in the PCR were 60 Vbeta and 13 Jbeta primers. Clones were sequenced by immunoSEQ multiplex PCR, and TCRdb holds only the in-frame ones, with some missing. Among approximately 250,000 clones listed, around 80% were seen once. Sequenced input: PBMCs. The receptors derive from a boy aged 5-17 years in good health and CMV-seronegative.

This clone has just a few counts. This sequence joins TRBV30 and TRBJ2-7; maybe TRBD1 (5 bases). The germline CDR1 and CDR2 sequences are GTSNPN and SVGIG (reference sequence). V lost 2 bases and J lost 5, with 7 bases in between. This CDR3 spans 11 amino acids. DNA of the CDR3: TGTGCCTGGAGTTGGGGCAACGAGCAGTACTTC. Encoded protein: CAWSWGNEQYF.

The chain recombines TRBV10-3 with TRBJ1-1; 9 bases are shared with TRBD1. After removal of 8 bases from V and 1 base from J, the junction contained 5 bases not matched to a gene. The germline CDR1 and CDR2 sequences are ENHRY and SYGVKD. This CDR3 region has 14 residues. CDR3 residues: CAISGTGRNTEAFF. Here the CDR3 DNA reads TGTGCCATCTCTGGGACAGGGCGGAACACTGAAGCTTTCTTT.

This rearrangement joins TRBV29-1 to TRBJ2-1, with D possibly being TRBD1 (5 bases). The CDR3 covers 16 residues. V was pared by 2 bases and J by 4 bases, with 18 bases between. Germline assignment: CDR1 SQVTM and CDR2 ANQGSEA. In DNA, the CDR3 is TGCAGCGTTGAACCCTTGGTTGTCAGGGATTACAATGAGCAGTTCTTC. Translated, it gives CSVEPLVVRDYNEQFF.

This clone was seen a few times. The chain carries TRBV27 and TRBJ1-2; D is possibly TRBD1 (6 bases). This CDR3 spans 15 amino acids. The V and J ends lost 3 bases and 2 bases respectively, with 13 bases between them. From germline, CDR1 is MNHEY and CDR2 SMNVEV (reference sequence). In DNA, the CDR3 is TGTGCCAGCAGTTTGACAGGATATGGGAACTATGGCTACACCTTC. This gives the protein CASSLTGYGNYGYTF.

V and J are TRBV19 and TRBJ2-7, with 9 bases identical to TRBD1. The CDR3 sequence is 14 residues long. CDR1 is LNHDA, CDR2 SQIVND, per germline (reference sequence). The V segment lost 6 bases and the J segment 4 bases; nucleotides outside the gene matches: 7. As DNA, the CDR3 is TGTGCCAGTAGCCCGCGGGACAGGGTTTACGAGCAGTACTTC. Translated: CASSPRDRVYEQYF.

About this clone itself: The sample holds other DNA sequences that translate to the same CDR3. V is TRBV30 and J is TRBJ2-5; D is undetermined. V lost 1 base and J lost 5, with 5 bases in between. This CDR3 has 11 amino acids. CDR1 is GTSNPN and CDR2 is SVGIG in the germline V gene (reference sequence). CDR3 residues: CAWSAGETQYF. The CDR3 nucleotides are TGTGCCTGGAGTGCCGGGGAGACCCAGTACTTC.

This clone was seen a handful of times. V gene TRBV5-1 combines with J gene TRBJ2-5, with 11 bases that match TRBD2. CDR3 length: 19 amino acids. CDR1 is SGHRS and CDR2 is YFSETQ in the germline V gene. The V segment lost 0 bases and the J segment 5 bases; nucleotides outside the gene matches: 15. The CDR3 sequence is CASSLDVLAGVGPGETQYF. Written as DNA, the CDR3 is TGCGCCAGCAGCTTGGACGTACTAGCGGGAGTTGGGCCCGGGGAGACCCAGTACTTC. The whole variable domain, filled in from reference TRBV5-1 and TRBJ2-5, reads KAGVTQTPRYLIKTRGQQVTLSCSPISGHRSVSWYQQTPGQGLQFLFEYFSETQRNKGNFPGRFSGRQFSNSRSEMNVSTLELGDSALYLCASSLDVLAGVGPGETQYFGPGTRLLVL.

The chain is built from TRBV7-6 and TRBJ2-3, with D possibly being TRBD2 (6 bases). There are 13 residues in the CDR3. Trimming stripped 10 bases from V and 2 bases from J, with 13 bases between. CDR1 is SGHVS and CDR2 is FNYEAQ in the germline V gene. CDR3: CATSIAVTDTQYF. CDR3 coding DNA: TGTGCCACCTCGATAGCGGTCACAGATACGCAGTATTTT. The full variable domain, completed using reference TRBV7-6 and TRBJ2-3, is GAGVSQSPRYKVTKRGQDVALRCDPISGHVSLYWYRQALGQGPEFLTYFNYEAQQDKSGLPNDRFSAERPEGSISTLTIQRTEQRDSAMYRCATSIAVTDTQYFGPGTRLTVL.

This chain links TRBV5-6 with TRBJ1-1; 11 bases line up with TRBD1. The CDR3 covers 14 residues. Unmatched junction bases numbered 10, after V lost 5 bases and J lost 10 bases. The germline V gene encodes CDR1 SGHDT and CDR2 YYEEEE. The CDR3 here is CASRQDRGPGGAFF. The CDR3 DNA sequence: TGTGCCAGCAGACAGGACAGGGGGCCCGGGGGAGCTTTCTTT.

The V and J genes are TRBV6-5 and TRBJ2-1; a possible D gene is TRBD2 (5 bases). Germline values: CDR1 MNHEY, CDR2 SVGAGI. CDR3 length equals 14 residues. V was cut by 5 bases and J by 4 bases, with 12 bases left in between. CDR3 coding DNA: TGTGCCAGCAGTCAGGCCCGGACTTACAATGAGCAGTTCTTC. This encodes CASSQARTYNEQFF.

V is TRBV20-1 and J is TRBJ2-7; no clear D. CDR1 is DFQATT and CDR2 is SNEGSKA in the germline V gene (reference sequence). V was trimmed by 3 bases and J by 5 bases, leaving 5 bases between them. This CDR3 is 10 amino acids long. CDR3: CSASSNEQYF. The CDR3 bases are TGCAGTGCTAGTTCCAACGAGCAGTACTTC.

This clone was detected a few times. The V call is TRBV30, the J call TRBJ2-7; D possibly corresponds to TRBD1 (5 bases). Trimming stripped 3 bases from V and 5 bases from J, with 11 bases between. The CDR3 spans 12 residues. From germline, CDR1 is GTSNPN and CDR2 SVGIG (reference sequence). Here the CDR3 DNA reads TGTGCCTGGAGGCGACAGCCCCACGAGCAGTACTTC. Translation: CAWRRQPHEQYF.

The CDR3 DNA reads as TGTGCCAGCAGCTTGAGCGGGGGGCGCCTAACCGAGCAGTACTTC. Residues: CASSLSGGRLTEQYF. The J gene is TRBJ2-7, the V gene TRBV7-2; 9 bases line up with TRBD2. CDR1 is SGHTA, CDR2 FQGNSA, per germline. The CDR3 contains 15 residues. With V trimmed by 3 bases and J by 6 bases, 9 bases remained unmatched.

This clone has just a few counts. The rearrangement uses TRBV6-1 and TRBJ1-1; D remains ambiguous. This CDR3 is built from 15 residues. V lost 7 bases and J 4 bases, leaving 19 bases between the germline ends. Germline assignment: CDR1 MNHNS and CDR2 SASEGT. CDR3 sequence: CASTRFGGGVTEAFF. The DNA of the CDR3 is TGTGCCAGCACCAGATTCGGTGGCGGGGTCACTGAAGCTTTCTTT.

For this clone: Compared with germline, one end of the junction differs, possibly owing to a read error. V gene TRBV7-7 combines with J gene TRBJ2-3; 7 bases are a match to TRBD2. CDR3 length: 15 residues. From germline, CDR1 is SSHAT and CDR2 FNYEAQ (reference sequence). CDR3 protein: CASSLGGGFTDTQYF. CDR3 in DNA: TGTGCTAGCAGCTTAGGCGGGGGATTCACAGATACGCAGTATTTT.

This clone appeared a few times. CDR3 DNA sequence: TGTGCCAGCAGTGTGGCGGACAGGGTCGACACTGAAGCTTTCTTT. As protein: CASSVADRVDTEAFF. V gene TRBV6-1 combines with J gene TRBJ1-1, with TRBD1 matching over 8 bases. Germline loops: CDR1 MNHNS, CDR2 SASEGT. This CDR3 comprises 15 residues. After removal of 4 bases from V and 3 bases from J, the junction contained 7 bases not matched to a gene.